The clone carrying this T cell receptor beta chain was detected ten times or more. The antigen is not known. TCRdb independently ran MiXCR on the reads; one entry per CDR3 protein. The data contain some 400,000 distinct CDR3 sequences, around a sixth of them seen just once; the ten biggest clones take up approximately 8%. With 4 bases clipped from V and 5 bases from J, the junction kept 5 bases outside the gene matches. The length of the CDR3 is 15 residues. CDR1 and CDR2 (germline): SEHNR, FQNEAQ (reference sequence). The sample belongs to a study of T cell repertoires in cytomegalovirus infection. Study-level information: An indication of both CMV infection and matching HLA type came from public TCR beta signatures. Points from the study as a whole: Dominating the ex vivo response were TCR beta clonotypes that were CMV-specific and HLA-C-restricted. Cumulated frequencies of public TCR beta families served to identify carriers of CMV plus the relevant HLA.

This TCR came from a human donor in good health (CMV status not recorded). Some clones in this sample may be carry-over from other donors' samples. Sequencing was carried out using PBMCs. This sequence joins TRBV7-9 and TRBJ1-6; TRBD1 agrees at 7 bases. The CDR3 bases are TGTGCCAGCAGCTCCACAGGGGTTGATAATTCACCCCTCCACTTT. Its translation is CASSSTGVDNSPLHF.